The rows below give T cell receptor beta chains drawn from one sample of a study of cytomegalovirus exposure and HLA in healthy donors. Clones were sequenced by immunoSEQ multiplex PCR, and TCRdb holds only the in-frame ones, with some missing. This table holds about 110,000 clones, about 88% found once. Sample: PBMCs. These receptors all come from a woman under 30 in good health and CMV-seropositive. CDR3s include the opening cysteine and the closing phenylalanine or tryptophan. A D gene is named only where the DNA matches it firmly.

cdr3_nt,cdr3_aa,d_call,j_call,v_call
TGCGCCAGCAGCCAACCTACGAGTCAGGTGGCCTACGAGCAGTACTTC,CASSQPTSQVAYEQYF,.,TRBJ2-7,TRBV4-1
TGTGCCAGTAGTCCCCGGGGAGGGCTTAGGTCTGAAGCTTTCTTT,CASSPRGGLRSEAFF,.,TRBJ1-1,TRBV19
TGTGCCAGCAGTTACAGAAAACTGGACGAGCAGTACTTC,CASSYRKLDEQYF,.,TRBJ2-7,TRBV6-6
TGTGCCAGCAGCAAACAGGGGGCTCTGACCGGGGAGCTGTTTTTT,CASSKQGALTGELFF,TRBD1,TRBJ2-2,TRBV7-9
TGTGCCAGCTCACCACAGATGACAGGGGGTAACGAAGCTTTCTTT,CASSPQMTGGNEAFF,TRBD1,TRBJ1-1,TRBV18
TGCGCCAGCAGCCCCGCGGGCCAAGGAAATCAGCCCCAGCATTTT,CASSPAGQGNQPQHF,.,TRBJ1-5,TRBV4-1
TGTGCCAGCAGTTCACATATGAGGGAAACTGAAGCTTTCTTT,CASSSHMRETEAFF,.,TRBJ1-1,TRBV6-6
TGTGCCTCCAGAGGGCTCCAAGAGACCCAGTACTTC,CASRGLQETQYF,.,TRBJ2-5,TRBV19
TGTGCCAGCAGCCTACAGGGACAGAGCGGCGGGGGCTACACCTTC,CASSLQGQSGGGYTF,TRBD1,TRBJ1-2,TRBV7-2
TGTGCCAGCAGCAGGACAGGGGCCGGGGCCAACGTCCTGACTTTC,CASSRTGAGANVLTF,TRBD1,TRBJ2-6,TRBV6-5
TGTGCCTCCAGAAACATTCCGAACACCGGGGAGCTGTTTTTT,CASRNIPNTGELFF,.,TRBJ2-2,TRBV2
TGTGCCGGACGGGAGGGAGGGAATAGCAATCAGCCCCAGCATTTT,CAGREGGNSNQPQHF,.,TRBJ1-5,TRBV6-1
TGTGCCAGCAGTCCGGACCTCTGGGGGGGTAGCTCCTACAATGAGCAGTTCTTC,CASSPDLWGGSSYNEQFF,TRBD2,TRBJ2-1,TRBV28
TGTGCCAGCACCTCGGGGGGAACTGAAGCTTTCTTT,CASTSGGTEAFF,.,TRBJ1-1,TRBV28
TGTGCCAGCAGTTTGAGCGGGGGTTGGGATTCACCCCTCCACTTT,CASSLSGGWDSPLHF,.,TRBJ1-6,TRBV28
TGTGCCAGCAGTGCCCCTAGTCGAATTCAGTACTTC,CASSAPSRIQYF,.,TRBJ2-4,TRBV5-6
TGTGCCACCAGCAGAGATCGAGGGAAAGAGACCCAGTACTTC,CATSRDRGKETQYF,.,TRBJ2-5,TRBV15
TGTGCCAGCAGTGAACCGCTGAGCCCTAACTATGGCTACACCTTC,CASSEPLSPNYGYTF,.,TRBJ1-2,TRBV2
TGCGCCAGCAGCCACCTCGGACAAGTCTTCACAGATACGCAGTATTTT,CASSHLGQVFTDTQYF,.,TRBJ2-3,TRBV4-3